These 17 T cell receptor beta chains were sequenced from one sample in a study of PD-1 blockade in classical Hodgkin lymphoma. Documented time point: cycle 4 day 1 (C4D1), after 6 weeks of nivolumab. Each patient experienced a relapse that followed autologous stem cell transplantation, and brentuximab vedotin exposure varied. Here immunoSEQ multiplex PCR was the method, and the copy in TCRdb shows in-frame clones only, minus some. The sample has tens of thousands of clones, nearly 90% seen once. The sequencing used peripheral blood mononuclear cells (PBMCs), collected before the fourth cycle of nivolumab. The source is a human donor with classical Hodgkin lymphoma.

This chain links TRBV10-3 with TRBJ2-5; perhaps TRBD1 as D (5 bases). Trimming removed 7 bases at V and 1 base at J, with 10 bases between. This CDR3 region has 13 residues. Germline lookup yields CDR1 ENHRY and CDR2 SYGVKD. DNA for the CDR3: TGTGCCATCAACCGACAGATCCAAGAGACCCAGTACTTC. As protein: CAINRQIQETQYF.

This chain uses TRBV19 with TRBJ2-1, with D possibly being TRBD1 (5 bases). CDR3 size: 12 residues. With 1 base removed from V and 7 bases from J, the gap between germline ends came to 5 bases. The germline V gene encodes CDR1 LNHDA and CDR2 SQIVND (reference sequence). DNA of the CDR3: TGTGCCAGTAGTATAGGACAGAATGAGCAGTTCTTC. Its protein is CASSIGQNEQFF.

V and J are TRBV18 and TRBJ1-1, with TRBD1 as a possible D gene (5 bases). Germline V lookup: CDR1 KGHSH, CDR2 LQKENI. The V gene lost 1 base and the J gene lost 1 base, with 7 bases spanning the gap. The CDR3 length is 14 residues. Here the CDR3 reads CASSPRGTNTEAFF. Here the CDR3 DNA reads TGTGCCAGCTCACCACGAGGGACGAACACTGAAGCTTTCTTT.

The rearrangement joins TRBV19 to TRBJ2-3; TRBD2 aligns across 9 bases. Per germline, CDR1 LNHDA and CDR2 SQIVND (reference sequence). The trim removed 4 bases at V and 0 bases at J, leaving 8 bases unmatched. This CDR3 comprises 17 residues. CDR3 sequence reads: CASSKLAGGISTDTQYF. The DNA for the CDR3 is TGTGCCAGTAGTAAACTAGCGGGCGGAATCAGCACAGATACGCAGTATTTT. Using reference TRBV19 and TRBJ2-3 for the parts outside the CDR3, the full variable domain is DGGITQSPKYLFRKEGQNVTLSCEQNLNHDAMYWYRQDPGQGLRLIYYSQIVNDFQKGDIAEGYSVSREKKESFPLTVTSAQKNPTAFYLCASSKLAGGISTDTQYFGPGTRLTVL.

V and J are TRBV20-1 and TRBJ2-3; D is unclear. V was cut by 8 bases and J by 2 bases, with 8 bases left in between. This CDR3 is built from 11 residues. Germline CDR1 DFQATT, CDR2 SNEGSKA (reference sequence). The CDR3 loop is CSILFTDTQYF. DNA for the CDR3: TGCAGTATCCTGTTCACAGATACGCAGTATTTT.

Here the CDR3 reads CASRRAGGTDTQYF. CDR3 coding DNA: TGTGCCTCCAGGAGGGCAGGGGGCACAGATACGCAGTATTTT. V is TRBV28 and J is TRBJ2-3, with D possibly being TRBD1 or TRBD2 (6 bases each). From germline, CDR1 is MDHEN and CDR2 SYDVKM. CDR3 size: 14 residues. Trimming left V 11 bases short and J 1 base short, with 16 bases between. Supplemented by reference TRBV28 and TRBJ2-3, the full variable domain reads DVKVTQSSRYLVKRTGEKVFLECVQDMDHENMFWYRQDPGLGLRLIYFSYDVKMKEKGDIPEGYSVSREKKERFSLILESASTNQTSMYLCASRRAGGTDTQYFGPGTRLTVL.

The gene calls are TRBV6-6 and TRBJ1-1; no definite D call. V gave up 5 bases and J gave up 0 bases, with 13 bases separating them. Per the germline V gene, CDR1 is MNHNY and CDR2 is SVGAGI (reference sequence). The CDR3 extends over 15 amino acids. DNA of the CDR3: TGTGCCAGCAGTCCTCGAAACCTCATGAACACTGAAGCTTTCTTT. It codes for CASSPRNLMNTEAFF.

This clone came up once. The rearrangement links TRBV7-9 to TRBJ1-2, with D hard to call. V was shortened by 6 bases and J by 2 bases, with 22 bases between the two germline ends. The length of the CDR3 is 17 residues. Germline V gene data show CDR1 as SEHNR and CDR2 as FQNEAQ (reference sequence). The CDR3 is CASRPREVFILNYGYTF. The CDR3 region has the DNA TGTGCCAGCAGGCCCCGGGAGGTATTTATATTGAACTATGGCTACACCTTC.

This clone has just a few counts. This chain uses TRBV5-1 with TRBJ1-5; unclear D gene. The CDR3 contains 15 residues. Trimming cost V 2 bases and J 0 bases, with 9 bases left between them. CDR1 SGHRS and CDR2 YFSETQ come from the germline V gene. CDR3 protein: CASSLSGNSNQPQHF. The CDR3 region has the DNA TGCGCCAGCAGCTTATCGGGGAATAGCAATCAGCCCCAGCATTTT.

This clone was picked up a small number of times. This sequence joins TRBV7-9 and TRBJ1-1; D is unclear. This CDR3 has 13 residues. V lost 7 bases to trimming and J lost 4 bases, with 13 bases between them. CDR1 SEHNR and CDR2 FQNEAQ come from the germline V gene (reference sequence). The CDR3 sequence: CASKTVDGTEAFF. The CDR3 bases are TGTGCCAGCAAAACCGTCGATGGCACTGAAGCTTTCTTT.

V is TRBV10-1 and J is TRBJ2-1; 9 nucleotides line up with TRBD1. V shed 3 bases and J 0 bases; nucleotides not matched to a gene: 3. Germline assignment: CDR1 WNHNN and CDR2 SYGVQD (reference sequence). The CDR3 is 16 amino acids. The CDR3 spells CASSERGQGSYNEQFF. CDR3 nucleotide sequence: TGCGCCAGCAGTGAACGGGGACAGGGCTCCTACAATGAGCAGTTCTTC.

The V call is TRBV6-5, the J call TRBJ2-7; either TRBD1 or TRBD2 may fit D (5 bases each). CDR3 length: 15 amino acids. Germline CDR1 and CDR2: MNHEY and SVGAGI. V shed 5 bases and J shed 0 bases, with 14 bases lying between them. The CDR3: CASSGGTTPSYEQYF. DNA for the CDR3: TGTGCCAGCAGTGGGGGTACTACCCCCTCCTACGAGCAGTACTTC.

This clone showed up just a few times. The rearrangement joins TRBV4-1 to TRBJ2-5; TRBD2 might be the D (7 bases). The CDR3 runs 17 residues. V dropped 0 bases and J dropped 2 bases, with 16 bases sitting between them. CDR1 and CDR2 from the germline V gene are MGHRA and YSYEKL. CDR3 sequence (DNA): TGCGCCAGCAGCCAAGATGCCGCGGGGGCCCTACAAGAGACCCAGTACTTC. It encodes CASSQDAAGALQETQYF.

The rearrangement joins TRBV27 to TRBJ2-3, with D hard to call. Deletions cut 3 bases from V and 2 bases from J, with 15 bases between. This CDR3 comprises 16 residues. Germline loops: CDR1 MNHEY, CDR2 SMNVEV (reference sequence). The CDR3 DNA reads as TGTGCCAGCAGTTTCGGCGCTCTCACATACACAGATACGCAGTATTTT. Protein product: CASSFGALTYTDTQYF.

The chain is built from TRBV9 and TRBJ2-7; 8 bases are a match to TRBD1. Trimming took 4 bases from V and 4 from J; bases not matched to a gene: 10. Germline V gene lookup returns CDR1 SGDLS and CDR2 YYNGEE. This CDR3 has 15 amino acids. The CDR3 is CASSPGQGMGYEQYF. CDR3 nucleotides: TGTGCCAGCAGCCCAGGACAGGGTATGGGTTACGAGCAGTACTTC.

The J gene is TRBJ2-1, the V gene TRBV7-8; D uncertain. Germline V gives CDR1 SGHVS, CDR2 FQNEAQ. This CDR3 is 12 amino acids long. Trimming shortened V by 5 bases and J by 6 bases, and 8 bases separated the two germline ends. Here the CDR3 DNA reads TGTGCCAGCAGCCCTGGTTTCAATGAGCAGTTCTTC. It codes for CASSPGFNEQFF.

This clone was observed once. V is TRBV18 and J is TRBJ2-3, with D possibly called TRBD1 or TRBD2 (5 bases each). This CDR3 has 14 residues. Germline assignment: CDR1 KGHSH and CDR2 LQKENI. V gave up 4 bases and J gave up 4 bases, with 12 bases separating them. CDR3 coding DNA: TGTGCCAGCTCACGGGACGTTCCCCCAGATACGCAGTATTTT. Encoded protein: CASSRDVPPDTQYF.